This T cell receptor beta chain was obtained from a study of cytomegalovirus exposure and HLA in healthy donors. In the study overall: Some 80 million unique TCRs from HLA-typed donors were held in an early data release. General study results and limits: In an earlier analysis, most TCR beta V segments were productive about 90% or about 30% of the time. Analysis was carried out at a later point, and it linked a missense DCLRE1C variant to TCR beta V- and J-gene trimming. As immune exposure information, only CMV serostatus was available.

Both 60 Vbeta primers and 13 Jbeta primers went into the PCR. Sequencing used immunoSEQ multiplex PCR; TCRdb keeps in-frame clones, though not all of them. The sample carries fewer than 150,000 clones, over 75% recorded once. V was shortened by 6 bases and J by 0 bases, with 13 bases between the two germline ends. The CDR3 spans 15 residues. Germline values: CDR1 SGHAT, CDR2 FQNNGV. This clone appeared once. The target antigen is unknown. The J gene is TRBJ2-3, the V gene TRBV11-2; D is possibly TRBD2 (5 bases). The sequence was obtained from a man aged 25 to 40 in good health and CMV-seronegative. Sequences were obtained from PBMCs. CDR3 coding DNA: TGTGCCAGCAGGGCGGACTTCATTAGCACAGATACGCAGTATTTT. Protein product: CASRADFISTDTQYF. The whole variable domain, filled in from reference TRBV11-2 and TRBJ2-3, reads EAGVAQSPRYKIIEKRQSVAFWCNPISGHATLYWYQQILGQGPKLLIQFQNNGVVDDSQLPKDRFSAERLKGVDSTLKIQPAKLEDSAVYLCASRADFISTDTQYFGPGTRLTVL.